This T cell receptor (beta chain) came from a study of T cell responses to AZD1222 COVID-19 vaccine. Study outcomes and limitations: Nearly half of spike-specific TCRs reportedly target unmutated variant regions. Vaccine-related CD4 TCRs covered spike, predominating at 160-218 and 743-854. Clonal diversity was possibly underestimated; the donors were predominantly white British and more often female. A rise in Spike-specific TCR breadth and depth followed two AZD1222 doses.

TCRdb keeps only in-frame clones here, not all; method: immunoSEQ multiplex PCR. This sample has around 120,000 clones, with approximately 94% found just once. Deletions cut 2 bases from V and 1 base from J, with 9 bases between. CDR3 size: 15 residues. Per the germline V gene, CDR1 is SGHVS and CDR2 is FNYEAQ. As regards this clone: Its specificity is unknown.

This TCR was recovered from an adult who received the AZD1222 COVID-19 vaccine. The source was peripheral blood, collected 28 days after the second AZD1222 dose. The chain uses TRBV7-6 and TRBJ1-3; D is unresolved. The CDR3 here is CASSLLSVSGNTIYF. DNA of the CDR3: TGTGCCAGCAGCTTACTATCCGTTTCTGGAAACACCATATATTTT.